This TCR beta chain was recovered during a study of blood T cells in healthy people across ages (dated by TCRdb to the mid-2010s). Background on the whole study: In model experiments, template switching captured roughly one uniquely barcoded TCR beta cDNA molecule for every two T cells. Using deep sequencing normalized with unique cDNA molecular identifiers, the study measured how TCR beta repertoire diversity changes with age. The donors were split into four age groups: young (average approximately 16 years), middle-aged (over 35), aged (about 62) and long-lived (approximately 80). To avoid experimental bias, donors of different ages were distributed randomly across sequencing lanes. For two donors (one aged 18 to 30 and one aged 80 or older), the study analyzed two additional independent replicas of 1 million unique cDNA reads from the same blood draw. The study at large found these results: Estimates of total diversity based on one million sequenced T cells were regarded as lower bounds and as underestimates. There was a strong correlation between observed TCR beta diversity and the percentage of naive T cells measured by flow cytometry. Observed TCR beta diversity per million T cells fell roughly linearly with age, and a significant reduction was already apparent by age about 38. Compared with the aged group, the long-lived group had more naive CD4+ T cells, fewer expanded clones and increased TCR diversity, suggesting age selection. Bulk unsorted PBMC profiling prevented conclusive comparison of naive and antigen-experienced compartments. Donor CMV infection status was unknown, potentially confounding age-related changes in expanded clonotypes.

The protocol used for the library was 5' RACE. Sequencing relied on an Illumina HiSeq 2500. A second roughly 7 to 12 cycle PCR used a sample-barcoded 5' primer and a J-beta primer mix. A template-switch 5' adaptor carrying 12 random nucleotides introduced a unique molecular identifier onto each TCR beta cDNA molecule. At least 3 million CDR3-containing paired-end reads were obtained from each sample. All of the RNA was converted into first-strand cDNA using the Mint cDNA synthesis kit, with a TRBC-specific oligonucleotide serving as the primer. Following uracil-DNA glycosylase treatment, a first 18-cycle PCR with universal primers M1SS and BC2_uni_R was performed on all cDNA. The study's processing was this. For normalization, 1 million high-quality reads were randomly selected from each sample, with every read carrying a distinct molecular identifier. Reads sharing molecular identifiers were discarded rather than binned into consensus sequences. MiTCR, with a Q25 quality threshold and the strictest error-elimination algorithm, was used for CDR3 identification, clonotype clustering and error correction. Lower-bound total TCR beta diversity was estimated with a nonparametric unseen species model using Euler transformation. TCRdb's own reprocessing of the public reads used fastp at Q25 and MiXCR and kept productive beta chains. Rows matching on CDR3 protein sequence are summarized as one entry with the most common DNA and genes. These V and J calls rely on TCRdb rather than the paper's analysis. In this sample the table shows about 670,000 distinct CDR3 sequences, roughly two fifths of which occur a single time. Approximately 31% of the sample rests with the top ten.

This clonotype was recorded a few times. The antigen this receptor binds is unknown. It has no much larger one-base neighbor in the sample; base qualities were not kept. Donors were a few dozen systemically healthy Caucasian individuals from Russia aged roughly 6 to 90 years. Each donor gave approximately 9.4 milliliters of peripheral blood, drawn into EDTA-treated Vacutainer tubes. PBMCs were isolated by Ficoll-Paque density-gradient centrifugation, with at least 6 million obtained per sample. Total RNA, at least 6 micrograms per sample, was extracted from PBMCs with Trizol reagent. For every donor, an aliquot of PBMCs went through flow cytometry to measure the percentages of naive CD45RAhigh/CD27high T cells. Its CDR3 holds 18 amino acids, cysteine through phenylalanine. Only the CDR3 portion is preserved as DNA: 54 bases, with reading frame beginning at the first base. V sheds 0 bases and J sheds 3 bases, leaving 20 bases between their ends. The germline V gene sets CDR1 to LGHNT and CDR2 to FRNRAP.

The receptor's source is an elderly man in good health. The rearranged chain carries TRBV12-5 and TRBJ1-2; no D gene is confidently identified. Sequencing was carried out using blood. The CDR3 has the sequence CASGLVFLAGSQHYGYTF. The sequenced DNA is TGTGCTAGTGGTTTGGTATTCCTAGCGGGGTCACAGCACTATGGCTACACCTTC.